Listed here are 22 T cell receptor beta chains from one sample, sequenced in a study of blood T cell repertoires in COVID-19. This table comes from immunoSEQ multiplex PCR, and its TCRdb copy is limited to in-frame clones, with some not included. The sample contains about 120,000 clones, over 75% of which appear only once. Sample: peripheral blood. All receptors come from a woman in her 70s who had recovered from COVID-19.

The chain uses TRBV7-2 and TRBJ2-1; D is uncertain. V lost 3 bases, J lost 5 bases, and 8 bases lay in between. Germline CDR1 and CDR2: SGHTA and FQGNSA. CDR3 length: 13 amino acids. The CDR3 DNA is TGTGCCAGCAGCTTCCAGAATAACAATGAGCAGTTCTTC. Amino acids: CASSFQNNNEQFF.

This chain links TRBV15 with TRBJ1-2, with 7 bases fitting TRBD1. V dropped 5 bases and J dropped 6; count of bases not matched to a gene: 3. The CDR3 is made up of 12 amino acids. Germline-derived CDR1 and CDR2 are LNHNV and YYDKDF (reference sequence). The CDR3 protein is CATSSTGDGYTF. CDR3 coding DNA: TGTGCCACCAGCTCAACAGGGGATGGCTACACCTTC.

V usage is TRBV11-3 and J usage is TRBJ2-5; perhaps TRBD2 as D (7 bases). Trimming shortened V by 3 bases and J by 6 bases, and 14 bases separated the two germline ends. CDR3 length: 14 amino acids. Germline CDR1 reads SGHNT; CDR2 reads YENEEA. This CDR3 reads CASSLAGGPQTQYF. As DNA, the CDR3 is TGTGCCAGCAGCTTGGCCGGGGGGCCGCAGACCCAGTACTTC.

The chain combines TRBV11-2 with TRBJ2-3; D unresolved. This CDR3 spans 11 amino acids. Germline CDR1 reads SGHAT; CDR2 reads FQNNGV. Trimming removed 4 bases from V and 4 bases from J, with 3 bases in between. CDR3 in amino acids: CASSSSDTQYF. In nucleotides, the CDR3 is TGTGCCAGCAGCTCATCAGATACGCAGTATTTT.

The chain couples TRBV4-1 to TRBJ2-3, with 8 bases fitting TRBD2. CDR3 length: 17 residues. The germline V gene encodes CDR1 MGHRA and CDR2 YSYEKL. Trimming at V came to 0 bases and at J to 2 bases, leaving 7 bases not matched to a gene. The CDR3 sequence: CASSQDRGGGLTDTQYF. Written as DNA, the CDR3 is TGCGCCAGCAGCCAAGATCGGGGCGGGGGGCTCACAGATACGCAGTATTTT.

In nucleotides, the CDR3 is TGTGCCAGCAGCCCCAGCGGGGGGGCCGGTTTTGTAGAGACCCAGTACTTC. Its translation is CASSPSGGAGFVETQYF. The chain recombines TRBV5-4 with TRBJ2-5, with 10 bases lining up with TRBD2. The CDR3 runs to 17 residues. Germline CDR1 reads SGHNT; CDR2 reads YYREEE (reference sequence). The V and J ends lost 4 bases and 4 bases, in that order; junction bases with no gene match: 13.

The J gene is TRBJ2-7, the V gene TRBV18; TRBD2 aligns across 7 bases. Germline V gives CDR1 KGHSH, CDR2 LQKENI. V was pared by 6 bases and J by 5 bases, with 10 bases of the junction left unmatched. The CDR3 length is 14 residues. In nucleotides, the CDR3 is TGTGCCAGCTCCCCTTGGACTAGTGCAAACGAGCAGTACTTC. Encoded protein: CASSPWTSANEQYF.

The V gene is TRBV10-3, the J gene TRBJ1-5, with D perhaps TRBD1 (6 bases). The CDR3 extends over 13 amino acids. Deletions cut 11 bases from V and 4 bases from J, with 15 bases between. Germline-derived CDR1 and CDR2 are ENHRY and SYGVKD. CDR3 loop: CAAVGQLNQPQHF. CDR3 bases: TGTGCCGCGGTTGGACAGCTTAATCAGCCCCAGCATTTT.

In nucleotides, the CDR3 is TGCGCCAGCAGGGCGGATGGAAACACTGAAGCTTTCTTT. Translated: CASRADGNTEAFF. The chain couples TRBV5-1 to TRBJ1-1; no clear D. Trimming removed 5 bases at V and 2 bases at J, with 10 bases between. The CDR3 is 13 residues long. Germline CDR1 and CDR2: SGHRS and YFSETQ.

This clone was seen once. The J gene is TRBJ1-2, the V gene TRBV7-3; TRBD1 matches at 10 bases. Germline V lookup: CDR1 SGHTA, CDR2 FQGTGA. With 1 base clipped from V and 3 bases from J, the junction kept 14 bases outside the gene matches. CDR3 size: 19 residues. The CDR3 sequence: CASSLNPSPPGQGYYGYTF. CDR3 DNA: TGTGCCAGCAGCTTAAACCCCTCCCCCCCGGGACAGGGGTACTATGGCTACACCTTC.

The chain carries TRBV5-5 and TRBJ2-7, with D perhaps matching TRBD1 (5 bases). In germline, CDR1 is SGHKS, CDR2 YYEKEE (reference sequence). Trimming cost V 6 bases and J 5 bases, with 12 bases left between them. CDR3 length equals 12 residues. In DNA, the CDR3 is TGTGCCAGCAAAAGGGGTGGCAACGAGCAGTACTTC. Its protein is CASKRGGNEQYF.

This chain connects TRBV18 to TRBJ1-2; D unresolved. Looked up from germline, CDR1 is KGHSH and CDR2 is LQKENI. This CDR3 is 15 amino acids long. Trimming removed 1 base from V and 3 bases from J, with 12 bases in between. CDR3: CASSPLSKQHYGYTF. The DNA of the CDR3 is TGTGCCAGCTCACCACTTTCTAAACAGCACTATGGCTACACCTTC.

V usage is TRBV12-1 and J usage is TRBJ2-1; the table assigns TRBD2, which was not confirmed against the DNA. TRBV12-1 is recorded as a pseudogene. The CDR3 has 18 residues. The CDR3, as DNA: TGTGCCAGCAGCTTGCGGCTAGCGGGAGTTGGCGGCTCCAATGAGCAGTTCTTC. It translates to CASSLRLAGVGGSNEQFF.

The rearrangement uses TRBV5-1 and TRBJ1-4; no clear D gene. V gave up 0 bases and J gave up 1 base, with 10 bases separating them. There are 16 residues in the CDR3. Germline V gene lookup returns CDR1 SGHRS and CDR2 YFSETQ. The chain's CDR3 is CASSLGNLETNEKLFF. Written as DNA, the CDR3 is TGCGCCAGCAGCTTGGGGAACCTAGAAACTAATGAAAAACTGTTTTTT.

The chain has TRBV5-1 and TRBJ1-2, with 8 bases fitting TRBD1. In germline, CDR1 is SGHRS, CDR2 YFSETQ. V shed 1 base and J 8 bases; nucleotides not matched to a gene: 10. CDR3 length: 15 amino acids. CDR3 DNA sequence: TGCGCCAGCAGCTTGTATCCAGGGGGCGCAGGGGGCTACACCTTC. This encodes CASSLYPGGAGGYTF. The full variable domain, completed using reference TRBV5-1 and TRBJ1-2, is KAGVTQTPRYLIKTRGQQVTLSCSPISGHRSVSWYQQTPGQGLQFLFEYFSETQRNKGNFPGRFSGRQFSNSRSEMNVSTLELGDSALYLCASSLYPGGAGGYTFGSGTRLTVV.

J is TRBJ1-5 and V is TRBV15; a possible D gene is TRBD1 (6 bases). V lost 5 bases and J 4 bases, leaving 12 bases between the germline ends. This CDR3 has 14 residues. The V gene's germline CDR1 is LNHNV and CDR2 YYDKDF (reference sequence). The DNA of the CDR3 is TGTGCCACCAGCCTTGACAGGCGTAATCAGCCCCAGCATTTT. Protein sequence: CATSLDRRNQPQHF.

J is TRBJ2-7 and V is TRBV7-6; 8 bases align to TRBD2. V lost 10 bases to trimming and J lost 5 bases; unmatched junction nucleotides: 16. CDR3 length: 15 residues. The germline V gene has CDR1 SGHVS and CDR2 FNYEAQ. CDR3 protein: CATGGTAGGRNEQYF. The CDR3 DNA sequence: TGTGCCACCGGAGGAACCGCGGGAGGAAGGAACGAGCAGTACTTC.

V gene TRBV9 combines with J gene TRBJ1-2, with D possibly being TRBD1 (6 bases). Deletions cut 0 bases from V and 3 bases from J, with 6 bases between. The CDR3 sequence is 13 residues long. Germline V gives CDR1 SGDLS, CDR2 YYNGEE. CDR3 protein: CASSVGGHYGYTF. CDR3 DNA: TGTGCCAGCAGCGTAGGGGGGCACTATGGCTACACCTTC.

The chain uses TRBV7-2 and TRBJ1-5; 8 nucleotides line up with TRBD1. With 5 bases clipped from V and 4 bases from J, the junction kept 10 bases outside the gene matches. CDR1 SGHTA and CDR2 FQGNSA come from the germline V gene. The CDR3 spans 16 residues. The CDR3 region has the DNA TGTGCCAGCAGCCCAGGGGGCGGGTCCGGAAATCAGCCCCAGCATTTT. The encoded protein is CASSPGGGSGNQPQHF. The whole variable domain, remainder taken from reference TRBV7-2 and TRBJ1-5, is GAGVSQSPSNKVTEKGKDVELRCDPISGHTALYWYRQSLGQGLEFLIYFQGNSAPDKSGLPSDRFSAERTGGSVSTLTIQRTQQEDSAVYLCASSPGGGSGNQPQHFGDGTRLSIL.

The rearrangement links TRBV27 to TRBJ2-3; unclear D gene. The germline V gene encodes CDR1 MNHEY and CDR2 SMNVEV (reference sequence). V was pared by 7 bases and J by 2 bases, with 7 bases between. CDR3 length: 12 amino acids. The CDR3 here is CASMSNTDTQYF. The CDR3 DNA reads TGTGCCAGCATGTCTAACACAGATACGCAGTATTTT.

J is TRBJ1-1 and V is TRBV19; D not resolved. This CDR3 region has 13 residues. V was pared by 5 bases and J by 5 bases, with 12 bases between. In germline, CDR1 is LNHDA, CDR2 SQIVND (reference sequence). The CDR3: CASSPSGGTEAFF. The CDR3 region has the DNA TGTGCCAGTAGTCCCTCGGGTGGAACTGAAGCTTTCTTT.

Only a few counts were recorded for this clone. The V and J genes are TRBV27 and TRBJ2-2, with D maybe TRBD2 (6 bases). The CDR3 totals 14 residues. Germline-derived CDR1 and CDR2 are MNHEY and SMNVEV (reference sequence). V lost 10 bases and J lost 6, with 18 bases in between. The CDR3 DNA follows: TGTGCCACTAAAGGGGAAAGGGAGGCCGGGGAGCTGTTTTTT. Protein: CATKGEREAGELFF.